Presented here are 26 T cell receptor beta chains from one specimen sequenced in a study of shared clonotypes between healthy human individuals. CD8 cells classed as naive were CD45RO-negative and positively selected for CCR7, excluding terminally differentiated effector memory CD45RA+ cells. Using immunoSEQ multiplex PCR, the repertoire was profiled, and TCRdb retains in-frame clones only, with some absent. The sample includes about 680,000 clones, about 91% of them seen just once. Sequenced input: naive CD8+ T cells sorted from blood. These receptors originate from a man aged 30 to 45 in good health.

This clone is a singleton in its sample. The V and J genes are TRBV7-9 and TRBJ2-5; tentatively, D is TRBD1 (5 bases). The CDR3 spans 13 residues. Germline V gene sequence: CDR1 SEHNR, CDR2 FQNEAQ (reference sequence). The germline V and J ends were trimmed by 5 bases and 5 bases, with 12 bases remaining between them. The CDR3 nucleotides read TGTGCCAGCAGCCCGACAGAAGGGGAGACCCAGTACTTC. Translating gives CASSPTEGETQYF. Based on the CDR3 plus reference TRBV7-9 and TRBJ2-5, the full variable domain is DTGVSQNPRHKITKRGQNVTFRCDPISEHNRLYWYRQTLGQGPEFLTYFQNEAQLEKSRLLSDRFSAERPKGSFSTLEIQRTEQGDSAMYLCASSPTEGETQYFGPGTRLLVL.

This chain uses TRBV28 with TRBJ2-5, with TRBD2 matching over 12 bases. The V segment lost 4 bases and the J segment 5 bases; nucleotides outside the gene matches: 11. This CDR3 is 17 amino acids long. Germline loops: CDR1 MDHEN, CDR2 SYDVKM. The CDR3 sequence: CASSSGLAGPPLETQYF. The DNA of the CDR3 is TGTGCCAGCAGTTCCGGACTAGCGGGACCCCCCCTGGAGACCCAGTACTTC. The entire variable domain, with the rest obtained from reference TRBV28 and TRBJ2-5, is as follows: DVKVTQSSRYLVKRTGEKVFLECVQDMDHENMFWYRQDPGLGLRLIYFSYDVKMKEKGDIPEGYSVSREKKERFSLILESASTNQTSMYLCASSSGLAGPPLETQYFGPGTRLLVL.

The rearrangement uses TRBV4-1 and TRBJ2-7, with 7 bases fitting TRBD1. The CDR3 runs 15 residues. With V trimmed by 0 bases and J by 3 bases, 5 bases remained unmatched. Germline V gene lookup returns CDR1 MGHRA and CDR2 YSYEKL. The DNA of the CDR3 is TGCGCCAGCAGCCAAGATGGGACAGCCTTCTACGAGCAGTACTTC. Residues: CASSQDGTAFYEQYF.

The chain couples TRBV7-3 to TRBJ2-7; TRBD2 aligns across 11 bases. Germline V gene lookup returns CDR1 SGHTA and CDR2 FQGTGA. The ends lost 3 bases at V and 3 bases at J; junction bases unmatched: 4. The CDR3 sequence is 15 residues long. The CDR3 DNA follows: TGTGCCAGCAGCTTGACGGGACTAGCGGACTACGAGCAGTACTTC. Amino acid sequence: CASSLTGLADYEQYF.

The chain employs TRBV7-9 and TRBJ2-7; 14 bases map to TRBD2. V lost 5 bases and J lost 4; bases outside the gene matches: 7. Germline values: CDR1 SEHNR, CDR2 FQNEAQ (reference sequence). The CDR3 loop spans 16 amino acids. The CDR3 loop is CASSPGTSGRLYEQYF. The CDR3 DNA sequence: TGTGCCAGCAGCCCCGGGACTAGCGGGAGATTGTACGAGCAGTACTTC.

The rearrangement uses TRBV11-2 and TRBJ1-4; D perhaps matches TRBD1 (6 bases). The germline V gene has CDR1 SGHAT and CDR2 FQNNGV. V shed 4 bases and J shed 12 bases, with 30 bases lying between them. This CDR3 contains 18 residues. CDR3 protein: CASSSHTGTSPIPGELFF. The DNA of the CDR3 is TGTGCCAGCAGCTCTCACACCGGGACATCTCCAATCCCTGGTGAACTGTTTTTT.

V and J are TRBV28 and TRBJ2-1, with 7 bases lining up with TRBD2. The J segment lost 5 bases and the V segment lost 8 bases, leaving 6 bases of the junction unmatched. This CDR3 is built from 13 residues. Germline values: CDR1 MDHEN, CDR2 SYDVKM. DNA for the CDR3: TGTGCCAGCTACCTAGCGGCTCACAATGAGCAGTTCTTC. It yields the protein CASYLAAHNEQFF.

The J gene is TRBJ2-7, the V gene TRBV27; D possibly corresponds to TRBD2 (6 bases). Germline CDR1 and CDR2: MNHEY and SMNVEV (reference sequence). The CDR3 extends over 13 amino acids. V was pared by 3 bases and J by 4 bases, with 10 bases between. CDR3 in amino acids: CASSFGSGYEQYF. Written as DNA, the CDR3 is TGTGCCAGCAGTTTTGGTAGCGGATACGAGCAGTACTTC.

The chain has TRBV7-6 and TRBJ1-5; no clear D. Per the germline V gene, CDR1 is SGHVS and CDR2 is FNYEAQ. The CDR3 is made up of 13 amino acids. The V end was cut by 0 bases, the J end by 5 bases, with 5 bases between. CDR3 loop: CASSLAADQPQHF. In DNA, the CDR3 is TGTGCCAGCAGCTTAGCGGCGGATCAGCCCCAGCATTTT.

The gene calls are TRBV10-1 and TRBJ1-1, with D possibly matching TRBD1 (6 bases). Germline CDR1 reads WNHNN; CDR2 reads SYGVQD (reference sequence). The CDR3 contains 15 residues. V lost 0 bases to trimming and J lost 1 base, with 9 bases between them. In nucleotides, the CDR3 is TGCGCCAGCAGTGAGTCGCAACAGGGGAACACTGAAGCTTTCTTT. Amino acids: CASSESQQGNTEAFF.

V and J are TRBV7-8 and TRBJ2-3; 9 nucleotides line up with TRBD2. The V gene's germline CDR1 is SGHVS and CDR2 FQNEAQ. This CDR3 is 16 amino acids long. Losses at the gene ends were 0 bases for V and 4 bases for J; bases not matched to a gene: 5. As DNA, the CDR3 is TGTGCCAGCAGCTTAGCTCTTAGCGGGAGACCAGATACGCAGTATTTT. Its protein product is CASSLALSGRPDTQYF. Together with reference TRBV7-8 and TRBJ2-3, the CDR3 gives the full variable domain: GAGVSQSPRYKVAKRGQDVALRCDPISGHVSLFWYQQALGQGPEFLTYFQNEAQLDKSGLPSDRFFAERPEGSVSTLKIQRTQQEDSAVYLCASSLALSGRPDTQYFGPGTRLTVL.

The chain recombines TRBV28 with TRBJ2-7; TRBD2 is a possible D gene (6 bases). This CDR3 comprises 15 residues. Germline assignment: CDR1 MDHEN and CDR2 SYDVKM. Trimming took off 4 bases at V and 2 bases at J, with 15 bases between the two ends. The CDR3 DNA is TGTGCCAGCAGTTGGGGGGACCTGGGGACCTACGAGCAGTACTTC. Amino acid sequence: CASSWGDLGTYEQYF.

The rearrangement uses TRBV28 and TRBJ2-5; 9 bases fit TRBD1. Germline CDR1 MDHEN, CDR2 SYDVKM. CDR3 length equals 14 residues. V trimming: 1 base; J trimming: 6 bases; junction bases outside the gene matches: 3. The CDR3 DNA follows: TGTGCCAGCAGTTTATCTGGACAGGGGCAGACCCAGTACTTC. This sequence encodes CASSLSGQGQTQYF.

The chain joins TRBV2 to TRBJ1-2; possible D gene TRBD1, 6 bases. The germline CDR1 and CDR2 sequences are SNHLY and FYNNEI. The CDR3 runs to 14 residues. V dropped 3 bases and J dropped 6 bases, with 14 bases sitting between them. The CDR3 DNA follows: TGTGCCAGCAGTGAGGGCCAGGGGTATGATGGCTACACCTTC. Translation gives CASSEGQGYDGYTF.

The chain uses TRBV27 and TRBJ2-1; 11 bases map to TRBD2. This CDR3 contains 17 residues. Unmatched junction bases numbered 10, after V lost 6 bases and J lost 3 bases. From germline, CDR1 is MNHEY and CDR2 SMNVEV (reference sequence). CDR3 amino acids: CASSPKTSGKFYNEQFF. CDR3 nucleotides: TGTGCCAGCAGCCCTAAGACTAGCGGGAAGTTCTACAATGAGCAGTTCTTC.

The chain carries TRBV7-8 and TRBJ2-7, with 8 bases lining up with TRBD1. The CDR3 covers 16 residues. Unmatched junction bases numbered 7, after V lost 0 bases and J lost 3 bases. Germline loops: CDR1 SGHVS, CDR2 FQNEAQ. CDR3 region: CASSLASGGLIYEQYF. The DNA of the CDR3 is TGTGCCAGCAGCTTAGCGTCAGGGGGCTTGATCTACGAGCAGTACTTC.

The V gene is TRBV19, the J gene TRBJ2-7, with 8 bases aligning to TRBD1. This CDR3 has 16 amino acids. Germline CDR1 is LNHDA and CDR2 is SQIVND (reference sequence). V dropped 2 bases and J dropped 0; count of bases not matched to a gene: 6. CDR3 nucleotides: TGTGCCAGTAGTATACTTGGGACAGGCGGCTCCTACGAGCAGTACTTC. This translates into CASSILGTGGSYEQYF.

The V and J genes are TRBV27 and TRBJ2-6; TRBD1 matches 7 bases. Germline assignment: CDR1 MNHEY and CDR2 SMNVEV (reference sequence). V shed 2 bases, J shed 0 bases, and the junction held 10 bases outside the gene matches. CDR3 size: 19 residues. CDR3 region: CASSLRTGTESSGANVLTF. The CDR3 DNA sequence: TGTGCCAGCAGTTTACGGACCGGGACAGAGAGCTCTGGGGCCAACGTCCTGACTTTC.

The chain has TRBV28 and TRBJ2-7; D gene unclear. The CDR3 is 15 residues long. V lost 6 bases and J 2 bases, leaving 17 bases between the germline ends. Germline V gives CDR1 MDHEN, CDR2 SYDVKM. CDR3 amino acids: CASSGPVPAPYEQYF. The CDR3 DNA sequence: TGTGCCAGCAGCGGGCCGGTACCAGCCCCCTACGAGCAGTACTTC.

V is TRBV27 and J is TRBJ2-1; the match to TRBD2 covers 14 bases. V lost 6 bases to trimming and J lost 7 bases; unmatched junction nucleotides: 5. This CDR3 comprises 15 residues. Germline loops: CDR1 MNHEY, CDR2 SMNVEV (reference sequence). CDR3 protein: CASRPGLAGENEQFF. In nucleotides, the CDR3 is TGTGCCAGCAGGCCGGGACTAGCGGGAGAAAATGAGCAGTTCTTC.

The CDR3 DNA is TGCAGCGGTGAGGGCAGGGGGGGATTTGAGCAGTTCTTC. Its translation: CSGEGRGGFEQFF. The chain couples TRBV29-1 to TRBJ2-1, with D perhaps matching TRBD1 or TRBD2 (7 bases each). Germline CDR1 and CDR2: SQVTM and ANQGSEA. V was shortened by 7 bases and J by 9 bases, with 19 bases between the two germline ends. CDR3 length equals 13 residues.

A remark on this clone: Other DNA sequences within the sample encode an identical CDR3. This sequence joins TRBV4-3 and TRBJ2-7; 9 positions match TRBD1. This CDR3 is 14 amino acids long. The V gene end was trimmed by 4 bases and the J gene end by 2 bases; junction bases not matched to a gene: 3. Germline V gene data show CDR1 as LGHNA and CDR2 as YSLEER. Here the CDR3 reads CASSRGQGAYEQYF. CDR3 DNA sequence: TGCGCCAGCAGCCGGGGACAGGGCGCCTACGAGCAGTACTTC.

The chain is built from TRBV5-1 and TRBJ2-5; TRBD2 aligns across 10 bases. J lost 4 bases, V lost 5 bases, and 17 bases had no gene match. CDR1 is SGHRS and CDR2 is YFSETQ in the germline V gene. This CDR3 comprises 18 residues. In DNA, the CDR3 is TGCGCCAGCAGTCGGGGGCTAGCGGGAGAGGGTTTGATAGAGACCCAGTACTTC. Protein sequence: CASSRGLAGEGLIETQYF.

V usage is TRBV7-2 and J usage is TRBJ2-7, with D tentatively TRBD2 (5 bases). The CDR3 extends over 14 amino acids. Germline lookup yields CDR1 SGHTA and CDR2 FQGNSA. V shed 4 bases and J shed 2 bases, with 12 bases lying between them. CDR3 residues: CASSSDSGTYEQYF. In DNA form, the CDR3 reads TGTGCCAGCAGCTCTGACTCGGGAACCTACGAGCAGTACTTC.

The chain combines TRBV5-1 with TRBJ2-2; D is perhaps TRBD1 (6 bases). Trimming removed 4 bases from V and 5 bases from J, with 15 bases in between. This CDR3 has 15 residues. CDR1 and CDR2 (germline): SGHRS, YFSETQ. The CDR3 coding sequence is TGCGCCAGCAGCCTCAAGACAGGAGCTACCGGGGAGCTGTTTTTT. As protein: CASSLKTGATGELFF.

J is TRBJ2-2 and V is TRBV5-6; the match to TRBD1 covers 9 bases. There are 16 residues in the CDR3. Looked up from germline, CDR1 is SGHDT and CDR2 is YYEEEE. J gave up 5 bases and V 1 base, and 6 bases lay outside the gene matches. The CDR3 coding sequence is TGTGCCAGCAGCTTGTTGCGGGACAGGGTGACCGGGGAGCTGTTTTTT. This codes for CASSLLRDRVTGELFF.